The next 30 T cell receptor beta chains were all read from a single sample in a study of breast tumors, draining lymph nodes, adjacent tissues. A single record per CDR3 protein comes from TCRdb applying MiXCR to the multiplex PCR reads. The sample lists about 47,000 distinct CDR3 sequences, around 23% occurring once. Material for sequencing was breast tumor tissue. The receptors shown here come from a female donor with breast cancer. Some clones in this sample may be carry-over from other donors' samples.

The chain uses TRBV20-1 and TRBJ1-1; weak D call: TRBD1 (6 bases). The CDR3 spans 13 residues. The ends were cut back, 5 bases at V and 4 bases at J, with 14 bases in the middle. Looked up from germline, CDR1 is DFQATT and CDR2 is SNEGSKA (reference sequence). The CDR3 spells CSARSGVGTEAFF. CDR3 DNA: TGCAGTGCTCGATCAGGGGTGGGCACTGAAGCTTTCTTT.

Remarks on this clonotype: Given a much more abundant clone one base away, this may be a read error. The rearrangement joins TRBV20-1 to TRBJ1-5; perhaps TRBD1 as D (5 bases). There are 13 residues in the CDR3. Germline V gene sequence: CDR1 DFQATT, CDR2 SNEGSKA (reference sequence). The CDR3 region is CSAMSGGNQPRHF. The DNA for the CDR3 is TGCAGTGCTATGTCCGGGGGGAATCAGCCCCGGCATTTT.

This clonotype was recorded many times. The chain combines TRBV6-4 with TRBJ1-6; D is ambiguous. The CDR3 loop spans 14 amino acids. Per germline, CDR1 MRHNA and CDR2 SNTAGT. Deletions cut 7 bases from V and 7 bases from J, with 14 bases between. The CDR3 DNA follows: TGTGCCAGCACCGCTAGCCCTGGGAATTCACCCCTCCACTTT. Protein sequence: CASTASPGNSPLHF.

This clonotype was seen a handful of times. The chain couples TRBV5-4 to TRBJ2-5; D uncertain. This CDR3 is built from 13 residues. The germline V and J ends were trimmed by 1 base and 4 bases, with 8 bases remaining between them. Germline V gene lookup returns CDR1 SGHNT and CDR2 YYREEE (reference sequence). CDR3 sequence: CASSLLEGETQYF. As DNA, the CDR3 is TGTGCCAGCAGCTTGCTCGAAGGAGAGACCCAGTACTTC.

Ten or more counts support this clonotype. This chain connects TRBV20-1 to TRBJ2-1, with D perhaps matching TRBD2 (6 bases). Deletions cut 6 bases from V and 4 bases from J, with 13 bases between. The CDR3 is 13 residues long. Germline CDR1 and CDR2: DFQATT and SNEGSKA (reference sequence). In DNA, the CDR3 is TGCAGTGCAGAGGCCGGGGGATACAATGAGCAGTTCTTC. This translates into CSAEAGGYNEQFF.

The rearrangement uses TRBV20-1 and TRBJ2-5; D unresolved. Germline CDR1 reads DFQATT; CDR2 reads SNEGSKA (reference sequence). This CDR3 comprises 10 residues. Between the trimmed V and J ends, which lost 5 bases and 2 bases, there was a span of 3 bases. Here the CDR3 DNA reads TGCAGTGCTTCACAAGAGACCCAGTACTTC. Its protein is CSASQETQYF.

A note on this clonotype: A read error may explain this, as a much larger clone is one base away. CDR3 protein: CAGSRVLTSGDNEQFF. Written as DNA, the CDR3 is TGTGCCGGCAGCCGTGTACTGACTAGCGGGGACAATGAGCAGTTCTTC. This chain links TRBV7-9 with TRBJ2-1, with 11 bases matching TRBD2. Germline V gene sequence: CDR1 SEHNR, CDR2 FQNEAQ (reference sequence). The CDR3 runs to 16 residues. Based on the CDR3 plus reference TRBV7-9 and TRBJ2-1, the full variable domain is DTGVSQNPRHKITKRGQNVTFRCDPISEHNRLYWYRQTLGQGPEFLTYFQNEAQLEKSRLLSDRFSAERPKGSFSTLEIQRTEQGDSAMYLCAGSRVLTSGDNEQFFGPGTRLTVL.

V and J are TRBV2 and TRBJ1-5; D uncertain. Trimming left V 0 bases short and J 0 bases short, with 3 bases between. Germline V CDR1 and CDR2: SNHLY, FYNNEI. The CDR3 consists of 14 residues. CDR3 loop: CASSEANSNQPQHF. The CDR3 DNA reads TGTGCCAGCAGTGAAGCGAATAGCAATCAGCCCCAGCATTTT.

This clonotype was observed many times. J is TRBJ1-6 and V is TRBV20-1; D ambiguous. CDR1 and CDR2 (germline): DFQATT, SNEGSKA (reference sequence). The CDR3 has 16 amino acids. Trimming left V 2 bases short and J 0 bases short, with 11 bases between. The CDR3 coding sequence is TGCAGTGCTAGACGTCCGGGGAGCTCCTATAATTCACCCCTCCACTTT. Amino acid sequence: CSARRPGSSYNSPLHF.

This clonotype was counted many times. CDR3 bases: TGTGCCAGCACCGGGACTAGCGCCCGGCTGCCCTACAATGAGCAGTTCTTC. Amino acid sequence: CASTGTSARLPYNEQFF. J is TRBJ2-1 and V is TRBV28; 10 nucleotides line up with TRBD2. The V segment lost 7 bases and the J segment 2 bases; nucleotides outside the gene matches: 11. This CDR3 is 17 amino acids long. The germline V gene encodes CDR1 MDHEN and CDR2 SYDVKM.

This clonotype appeared many times. The DNA for the CDR3 is TGTGCCAGCAGCGCCCAGAATATCGGTGAGCAGTTCTTC. It is translated as CASSAQNIGEQFF. The chain links TRBV9 to TRBJ2-1; D not resolved. Trimming took 3 bases from V and 9 from J, leaving 13 bases between them. Germline CDR1 is SGDLS and CDR2 is YYNGEE. The CDR3 has 13 amino acids.

The chain is built from TRBV12-5 and TRBJ2-7, with D tentatively TRBD2 (6 bases). Germline loops: CDR1 LGHNT, CDR2 FRNRAP. The CDR3 runs 15 residues. The V and J ends lost 9 bases and 5 bases respectively, with 23 bases between them. The DNA of the CDR3 is TGTGCTAGCCAAGGCGAAGACGGGGGTTCGCACGAGCAGTACTTC. Translating gives CASQGEDGGSHEQYF. Filled out from reference TRBV12-5 and TRBJ2-7, the complete variable domain reads DARVTQTPRHKVTEMGQEVTMRCQPILGHNTVFWYRQTMMQGLELLAYFRNRAPLDDSGMPKDRFSAEMPDATLATLKIQPSEPRDSAVYFCASQGEDGGSHEQYFGPGTRLTVT.

This clonotype was detected only once. This rearrangement joins TRBV6-6 to TRBJ2-1; 7 bases align to TRBD2. CDR3 size: 12 residues. After removal of 10 bases from V and 7 bases from J, the junction contained 7 bases not matched to a gene. The germline V gene encodes CDR1 MNHNY and CDR2 SVGAGI (reference sequence). In nucleotides, the CDR3 is TGTGCCACCTCGAGGGAGGGTAATGAGCAGTTCTTC. Translated: CATSREGNEQFF.

This clonotype was found many times. The chain is built from TRBV6-1 and TRBJ1-2; 7 bases are a match to TRBD1. The V segment lost 4 bases and the J segment 7 bases; nucleotides outside the gene matches: 6. The V gene's germline CDR1 is MNHNS and CDR2 SASEGT. The CDR3 is 13 residues long. CDR3 in DNA: TGTGCCAGCAGTGTTGACAGGGAAGGTGGCTACACCTTC. It encodes CASSVDREGGYTF.

The CDR3 is CSARERTGWEETQYF. The CDR3, as DNA: TGCAGTGCTAGAGAGAGGACAGGGTGGGAAGAGACCCAGTACTTC. J is TRBJ2-5 and V is TRBV20-1; TRBD1 matches at 8 bases. This CDR3 is built from 15 residues. Germline V lookup: CDR1 DFQATT, CDR2 SNEGSKA (reference sequence). V shed 0 bases and J 3 bases; nucleotides not matched to a gene: 6.

This clonotype was seen only a few times. The rearrangement uses TRBV28 and TRBJ1-5; D unclear. The length of the CDR3 is 14 residues. The V end was cut by 3 bases, the J end by 2 bases, with 8 bases between. Germline-derived CDR1 and CDR2 are MDHEN and SYDVKM. The CDR3 loop reads CASSFLEGNQPQHF. CDR3 nucleotide sequence: TGTGCCAGCAGTTTCTTAGAGGGCAATCAGCCCCAGCATTTT.

This clonotype occurred many times. Here the CDR3 reads CASNKGSSSNQPQHF. CDR3 bases: TGTGCCAGCAATAAGGGGAGTAGTAGCAATCAGCCCCAGCATTTT. This chain connects TRBV6-1 to TRBJ1-5, with a tentative D call TRBD1 (5 bases). This CDR3 has 15 amino acids. V lost 7 bases to trimming and J lost 0 bases, with 13 bases between them. Germline V gene sequence: CDR1 MNHNS, CDR2 SASEGT.

This clonotype was seen ten or more times. V usage is TRBV6-6 and J usage is TRBJ2-6; tentatively, D is TRBD1 (6 bases). CDR3 length equals 16 residues. V lost 6 bases, J lost 4 bases, and 16 bases lay in between. Germline V gene sequence: CDR1 MNHNY, CDR2 SVGAGI (reference sequence). The DNA of the CDR3 is TGTGCCAGCAGATTCAGGGGATCATCGGGGGCCAACGTCCTGACTTTC. This sequence encodes CASRFRGSSGANVLTF.

This clonotype has at least ten counts. V usage is TRBV20-1 and J usage is TRBJ1-2; 9 positions match TRBD1. The CDR3 is made up of 15 amino acids. Germline assignment: CDR1 DFQATT and CDR2 SNEGSKA (reference sequence). V was clipped by 2 bases and J by 5 bases; unmatched bases: 9. CDR3 DNA: TGCAGTGCTAGACCGCCGGGACAGGGTCATTATGGCTACACCTTC. Its translation: CSARPPGQGHYGYTF.

The genes are TRBV19 and TRBJ2-1; 14 bases agree with TRBD2. V lost 4 bases to trimming and J lost 6 bases; unmatched junction nucleotides: 8. In germline, CDR1 is LNHDA, CDR2 SQIVND (reference sequence). CDR3 length equals 17 residues. CDR3 sequence (DNA): TGTGCCAGTAGTAAGGGGACTAGCGGGGGCCCCCGCAATGAGCAGTTCTTC. Its protein is CASSKGTSGGPRNEQFF.

This clonotype was recorded at least ten times. The V gene is TRBV2, the J gene TRBJ2-1, with a possible D match to TRBD2 (6 bases). This CDR3 comprises 13 residues. The germline CDR1 and CDR2 sequences are SNHLY and FYNNEI. Between the trimmed V and J ends, which lost 6 bases and 7 bases, there was a span of 13 bases. The CDR3 sequence is CASRGTYGNEQFF. The DNA for the CDR3 is TGTGCCAGCAGGGGGACTTATGGGAATGAGCAGTTCTTC.

In regard to this clonotype: This may stem from a read error, because a much larger clone lies one nucleotide away. V is TRBV11-2 and J is TRBJ2-3; D is possibly TRBD2 (5 bases). Trimming left V 4 bases short and J 5 bases short, with 25 bases between. Looked up from germline, CDR1 is SGHAT and CDR2 is FQNNGV. This CDR3 has 18 amino acids. The CDR3 region has the DNA TGTGCCAGCAGCTCCCCACCTGTACCGGGGATTGAATTAGATACGCAGTATTTT. This translates into CASSSPPVPGIELDTQYF.

In this sample, this clonotype turned up many times. The genes are TRBV25-1 and TRBJ1-6; a possible D gene is TRBD1 (5 bases). V was cut by 3 bases and J by 2 bases, with 8 bases left in between. Germline V CDR1 and CDR2: MGHDK, SYGVNS. The length of the CDR3 is 15 residues. The CDR3 loop is CASSDRVAYNSPLHF. The CDR3 nucleotides are TGTGCCAGCAGTGACAGGGTGGCCTATAATTCACCCCTCCACTTT. Full variable domain (missing parts from reference TRBV25-1 and TRBJ1-6): EADIYQTPRYLVIGTGKKITLECSQTMGHDKMYWYQQDPGMELHLIHYSYGVNSTEKGDLSSESTVSRIRTEHFPLTLESARPSHTSQYLCASSDRVAYNSPLHFGNGTRLTVT.

At least ten counts were recorded for this clonotype. The genes are TRBV2 and TRBJ2-1; TRBD1 might be the D (7 bases). The CDR3 is made up of 15 amino acids. The V end lost 7 bases, the J end lost 4 bases, and 17 bases lay between the germline ends. CDR1 is SNHLY, CDR2 FYNNEI, per germline. CDR3 bases: TGTGCCAGCACCCCGGAGGGGGCTGGGTACAATGAGCAGTTCTTC. Its translation is CASTPEGAGYNEQFF.

The table lists this clonotype with many counts. The chain combines TRBV20-1 with TRBJ1-2; 8 bases are shared with TRBD1. This CDR3 spans 17 amino acids. J lost 0 bases, V lost 6 bases, and 15 bases had no gene match. CDR1 is DFQATT, CDR2 SNEGSKA, per germline (reference sequence). DNA for the CDR3: TGCAGTGCAAACAATTGGGACGACAGGGGAGCTAACTATGGCTACACCTTC. Encoded protein: CSANNWDDRGANYGYTF.

CDR3 DNA sequence: TGTGCCAGCAGCCCCTCGTTCGGGACGGTGGGCGAAAAACTGTTTTTT. Translation gives CASSPSFGTVGEKLFF. The V call is TRBV5-4, the J call TRBJ1-4, with D maybe TRBD1 (5 bases). This CDR3 is 16 amino acids long. V shed 4 bases and J shed 8 bases, with 21 bases lying between them. Germline V gives CDR1 SGHNT, CDR2 YYREEE (reference sequence).

This clonotype was seen at least ten times. The chain recombines TRBV7-2 with TRBJ2-1; 8 bases align to TRBD2. Germline V gene data show CDR1 as SGHTA and CDR2 as FQGNSA. The V and J ends lost 4 bases and 8 bases, in that order; junction bases with no gene match: 4. This CDR3 has 13 amino acids. The CDR3 nucleotides are TGTGCCAGCAGCTGGGAGCGGGGGCATGAGCAGTTCTTC. This sequence encodes CASSWERGHEQFF.

This clonotype showed up many times. The chain carries TRBV9 and TRBJ2-1; D perhaps matches TRBD2 (6 bases). Trimming removed 0 bases from V and 10 bases from J, with 8 bases in between. The germline V gene has CDR1 SGDLS and CDR2 YYNGEE. This CDR3 has 12 residues. CDR3 in amino acids: CASSVVAGEQFF. CDR3 DNA sequence: TGTGCCAGCAGCGTAGTTGCGGGAGAGCAGTTCTTC.

By proportion, this clonotype is medium-sized. The V gene is TRBV27, the J gene TRBJ2-1; 7 nucleotides agree with TRBD2. Germline V lookup: CDR1 MNHEY, CDR2 SMNVEV (reference sequence). CDR3 length: 14 residues. V was clipped by 2 bases and J by 5 bases; unmatched bases: 3. As DNA, the CDR3 is TGTGCCAGCAGTTTAGGGACTACCAACAATGAGCAGTTCTTC. Protein sequence: CASSLGTTNNEQFF.

The sample holds many counts of this clonotype. The V call is TRBV6-1, the J call TRBJ1-3, with 7 bases aligning to TRBD1. The V and J ends lost 7 bases and 4 bases, in that order; junction bases with no gene match: 7. This CDR3 is 14 amino acids long. The germline CDR1 and CDR2 sequences are MNHNS and SASEGT. The chain's CDR3 is CASNKQGLGNTIYF. CDR3 nucleotides: TGTGCCAGCAATAAACAGGGGTTGGGAAACACCATATATTTT.